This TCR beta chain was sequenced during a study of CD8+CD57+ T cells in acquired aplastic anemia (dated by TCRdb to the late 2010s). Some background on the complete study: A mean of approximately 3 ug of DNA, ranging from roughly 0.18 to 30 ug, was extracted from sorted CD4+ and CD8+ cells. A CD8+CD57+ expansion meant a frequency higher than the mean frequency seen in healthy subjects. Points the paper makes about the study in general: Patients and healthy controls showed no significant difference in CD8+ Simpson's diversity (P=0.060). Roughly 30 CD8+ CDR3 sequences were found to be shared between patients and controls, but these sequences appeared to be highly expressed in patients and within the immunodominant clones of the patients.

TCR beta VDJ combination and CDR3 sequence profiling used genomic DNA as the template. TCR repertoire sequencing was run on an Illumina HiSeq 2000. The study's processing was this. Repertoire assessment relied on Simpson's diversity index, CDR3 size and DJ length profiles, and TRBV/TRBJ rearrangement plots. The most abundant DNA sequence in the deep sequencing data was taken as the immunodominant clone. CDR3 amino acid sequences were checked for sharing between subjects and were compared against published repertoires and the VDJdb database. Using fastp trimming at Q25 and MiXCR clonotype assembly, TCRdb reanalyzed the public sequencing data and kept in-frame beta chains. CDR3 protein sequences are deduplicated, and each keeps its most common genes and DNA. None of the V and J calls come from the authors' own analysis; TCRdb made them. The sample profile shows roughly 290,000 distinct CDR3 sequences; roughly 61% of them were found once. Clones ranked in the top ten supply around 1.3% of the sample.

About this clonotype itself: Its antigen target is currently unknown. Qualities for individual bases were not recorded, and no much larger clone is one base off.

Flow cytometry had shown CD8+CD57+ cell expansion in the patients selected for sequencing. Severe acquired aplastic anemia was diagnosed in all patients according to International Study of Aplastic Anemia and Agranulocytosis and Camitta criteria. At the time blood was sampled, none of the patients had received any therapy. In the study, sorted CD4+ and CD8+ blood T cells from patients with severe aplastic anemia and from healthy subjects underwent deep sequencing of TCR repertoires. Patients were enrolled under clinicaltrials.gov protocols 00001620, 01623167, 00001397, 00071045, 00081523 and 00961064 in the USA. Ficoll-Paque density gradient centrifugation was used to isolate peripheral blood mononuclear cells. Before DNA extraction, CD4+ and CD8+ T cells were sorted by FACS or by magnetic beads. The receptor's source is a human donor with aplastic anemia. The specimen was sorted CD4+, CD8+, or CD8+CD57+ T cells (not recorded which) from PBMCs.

The sequence in DNA is TGCGCCAGCAGCTACGGACAGGGCGGGAGCACCGGGGAGCTGTTTTTT. It translates to CASSYGQGGSTGELFF. The receptor chain draws on TRBV5-1 and TRBJ2-2; the best D guess is TRBD1, with 8 bases matching. The CDR3 spans 16 residues, from the cysteine through the phenylalanine. The only DNA kept is the CDR3, 48 bases in frame from the first base. The germline V gene supplies CDR1 SGHRS and CDR2 YFSETQ. The germline ends are 16 bases apart after V is trimmed by 3 bases and J by 4 bases.